Below, 18 T cell receptor beta chains from the same sample are listed, as sequenced in a study of cytomegalovirus exposure and HLA in healthy donors. PCR amplification relied on 60 Vbeta primers (plus 13 Jbeta primers). The data were produced by immunoSEQ multiplex PCR, yet TCRdb's version contains in-frame clones alone and is incomplete. In the table there are 150,000 to 200,000 clones, about 83% of which are singletons. Sequencing used PBMCs. Receptor source: a woman aged 25-40 years in good health and CMV-seropositive.

J is TRBJ1-5 and V is TRBV4-1; D possibly corresponds to TRBD1 (5 bases). V shed 2 bases and J shed 2 bases, with 13 bases lying between them. This CDR3 region has 16 residues. Germline V gives CDR1 MGHRA, CDR2 YSYEKL. CDR3 amino acids: CASSQWDFLGNQPQHF. The DNA of the CDR3 is TGCGCCAGCAGCCAATGGGACTTTTTGGGCAATCAGCCCCAGCATTTT.

As for this clone: One end of the junction does not line up with germline, which may come from a read error. CDR3 DNA: TGCGCCAGCAGCTTGGCGTCGTCGGGAGTCTCCCACGAGCAGTACTTC. This sequence encodes CASSLASSGVSHEQYF. V is TRBV5-1 and J is TRBJ2-7; the D gene is possibly TRBD2 (6 bases). The germline V gene encodes CDR1 SGHRS and CDR2 YFSETQ. CDR3 size: 16 residues. The full variable domain, in which reference TRBV5-1 and TRBJ2-7 provide the parts outside the CDR3, is KAGVTQTPRYLIKTRGQQVTLSCSPISGHRSVSWYQQTPGQGLQFLFEYFSETQRNKGNFPGRFSGRQFSNSRSEMNVSTLELGDSALYLCASSLASSGVSHEQYFGPGTRLTVT.

The CDR3 DNA reads as TGTGCCAGCTCCTCGGGAGCCGAAGCTTTCTTT. It encodes CASSSGAEAFF. The chain uses TRBV6-6 and TRBJ1-1; D call uncertain. CDR3 length: 11 residues. Germline V gene sequence: CDR1 MNHNY, CDR2 SVGAGI (reference sequence). V lost 8 bases and J 8 bases, leaving 12 bases between the germline ends.

J is TRBJ1-5 and V is TRBV27, with a weak D call TRBD1 (6 bases). Germline loops: CDR1 MNHEY, CDR2 SMNVEV (reference sequence). Trimming stripped 5 bases from V and 3 bases from J, with 14 bases between. The length of the CDR3 is 15 residues. The CDR3 spells CASSLTGTPNQPQHF. The DNA for the CDR3 is TGTGCCAGCAGTCTAACAGGGACCCCCAATCAGCCCCAGCATTTT.

This chain links TRBV5-1 with TRBJ1-5; maybe TRBD1 (5 bases). Germline CDR1 reads SGHRS; CDR2 reads YFSETQ. V shed 0 bases and J shed 7 bases, with 14 bases lying between them. The CDR3 totals 15 residues. The CDR3 spells CASSLAGRVGQPQHF. The DNA of the CDR3 is TGCGCCAGCAGCTTGGCCGGCAGGGTGGGCCAGCCCCAGCATTTT.

This clone was seen a few times. The V gene is TRBV5-6, the J gene TRBJ1-1; tentatively, D is TRBD1 (6 bases). The CDR3 runs 13 residues. V lost 0 bases and J lost 9, with 12 bases in between. The germline V gene has CDR1 SGHDT and CDR2 YYEEEE. The CDR3 DNA is TGTGCCAGCAGCTTGGGGCGACAGGAAAAAGCTTTCTTT. Translation gives CASSLGRQEKAFF.

The V gene is TRBV29-1, the J gene TRBJ2-3; TRBD1 matches at 9 bases. CDR3 length equals 12 residues. Losses at the gene ends were 6 bases for V and 6 bases for J; bases not matched to a gene: 4. Looked up from germline, CDR1 is SQVTM and CDR2 is ANQGSEA. Here the CDR3 reads CSVIQGADTQYF. In nucleotides, the CDR3 is TGCAGCGTCATACAGGGGGCGGATACGCAGTATTTT.

The chain couples TRBV13 to TRBJ2-1; 14 nucleotides align to TRBD2. The J segment lost 5 bases and the V segment lost 1 base, leaving 1 base of the junction unmatched. The V gene's germline CDR1 is PRHDT and CDR2 FYEKMQ (reference sequence). The CDR3 length is 16 residues. The CDR3 loop is CASSLAGLAGDNEQFF. The CDR3 coding sequence is TGTGCCAGCAGCTTAGCGGGACTAGCGGGAGACAATGAGCAGTTCTTC.

This chain joins TRBV5-1 and TRBJ1-4, with 8 bases matching TRBD1. Trimming at V came to 1 base and at J to 6 bases, leaving 8 bases not matched to a gene. Germline assignment: CDR1 SGHRS and CDR2 YFSETQ. The length of the CDR3 is 16 residues. Written as DNA, the CDR3 is TGCGCCAGCAGCTTGAGACAGGGGCGATTTGATGAAAAACTGTTTTTT. Amino acids: CASSLRQGRFDEKLFF.

The chain links TRBV25-1 to TRBJ2-5; D is perhaps TRBD2 (6 bases). Trimming removed 8 bases from V and 1 base from J, with 20 bases in between. The CDR3 has 16 amino acids. CDR1 is MGHDK, CDR2 SYGVNS, per germline. The DNA of the CDR3 is TGTGCCAGCGTAGAGTATAGAGGGACTGGCCAAGAGACCCAGTACTTC. It translates to CASVEYRGTGQETQYF.

In regard to this clone: Other DNA sequences in the sample encode the same CDR3. The rearrangement links TRBV18 to TRBJ1-1; D is ambiguous. Trimming cost V 2 bases and J 1 base, with 5 bases left between them. CDR3 length: 13 amino acids. Germline V gene data show CDR1 as KGHSH and CDR2 as LQKENI. The CDR3 nucleotides are TGTGCCAGCTCACCAAGCAAGAACACTGAAGCTTTCTTT. Its protein is CASSPSKNTEAFF.

The chain employs TRBV2 and TRBJ1-1; 9 bases agree with TRBD1. The CDR3 consists of 14 residues. In germline, CDR1 is SNHLY, CDR2 FYNNEI. V shed 5 bases and J 3 bases; nucleotides not matched to a gene: 4. CDR3 sequence reads: CASSNRGLDTEAFF. CDR3 DNA: TGTGCCAGCAGTAACAGGGGGCTCGACACTGAAGCTTTCTTT.

The J gene is TRBJ2-1, the V gene TRBV10-1; D is unresolved. V lost 4 bases and J 5 bases, leaving 6 bases between the germline ends. The CDR3 loop spans 12 amino acids. From germline, CDR1 is WNHNN and CDR2 SYGVQD (reference sequence). The CDR3, as DNA: TGCGCCAGCAGTGGGAGCCACAATGAGCAGTTCTTC. Translated: CASSGSHNEQFF.

This sequence joins TRBV19 and TRBJ1-1; no definite D call. The CDR3 length is 13 residues. The germline CDR1 and CDR2 sequences are LNHDA and SQIVND (reference sequence). The germline V and J ends were trimmed by 7 bases and 1 base, with 10 bases remaining between them. CDR3 residues: CASTTESNTEAFF. DNA for the CDR3: TGTGCCAGTACCACAGAATCGAACACTGAAGCTTTCTTT.

The chain combines TRBV2 with TRBJ2-5; 9 bases are a match to TRBD2. This CDR3 region has 15 residues. CDR1 and CDR2 (germline): SNHLY, FYNNEI. Unmatched junction bases numbered 9, after V lost 6 bases and J lost 4 bases. The CDR3: CASSPLTSGSETQYF. In nucleotides, the CDR3 is TGTGCCAGCAGCCCCCTGACTAGCGGATCAGAGACCCAGTACTTC.

This sequence joins TRBV2 and TRBJ1-5, with TRBD1 as a possible D gene (6 bases). This CDR3 has 14 amino acids. Germline assignment: CDR1 SNHLY and CDR2 FYNNEI. The V and J ends lost 8 bases and 4 bases respectively, with 15 bases between them. The CDR3 reads CASGVGTQNQPQHF. In nucleotides, the CDR3 is TGTGCCAGCGGGGTTGGGACACAAAATCAGCCCCAGCATTTT.

Only one count was recorded for this clone. The chain joins TRBV6-5 to TRBJ2-7; 7 bases map to TRBD2. This CDR3 contains 14 residues. With 0 bases clipped from V and 3 bases from J, the junction kept 2 bases outside the gene matches. From germline, CDR1 is MNHEY and CDR2 SVGAGI. The CDR3: CASSYSAGVYEQYF. DNA for the CDR3: TGTGCCAGCAGTTACTCCGCGGGGGTCTACGAGCAGTACTTC.

The chain joins TRBV7-9 to TRBJ2-7, with 14 bases that match TRBD2. V shed 5 bases, J shed 2 bases, and the junction held 8 bases outside the gene matches. The germline V gene encodes CDR1 SEHNR and CDR2 FQNEAQ (reference sequence). The length of the CDR3 is 17 residues. Written as DNA, the CDR3 is TGTGCCAGCAGCCCCCGACTAGCGGGAGGGCCACCCTACGAGCAGTACTTC. Its translation: CASSPRLAGGPPYEQYF.